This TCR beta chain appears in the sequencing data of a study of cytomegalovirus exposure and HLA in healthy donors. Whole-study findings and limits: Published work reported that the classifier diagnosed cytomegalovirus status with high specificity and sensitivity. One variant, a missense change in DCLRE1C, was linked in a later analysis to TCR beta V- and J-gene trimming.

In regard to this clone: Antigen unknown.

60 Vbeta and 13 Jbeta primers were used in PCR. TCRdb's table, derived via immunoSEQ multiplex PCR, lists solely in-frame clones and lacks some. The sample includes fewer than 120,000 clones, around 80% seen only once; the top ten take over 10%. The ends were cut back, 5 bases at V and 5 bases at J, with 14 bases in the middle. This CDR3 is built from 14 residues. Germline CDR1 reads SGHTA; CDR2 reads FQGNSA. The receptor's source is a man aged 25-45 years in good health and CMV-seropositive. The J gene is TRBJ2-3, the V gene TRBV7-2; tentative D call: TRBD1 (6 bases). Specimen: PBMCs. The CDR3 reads CASSRRGPGDTQYF. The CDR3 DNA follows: TGTGCCAGCAGCCGCAGGGGTCCGGGAGATACGCAGTATTTT. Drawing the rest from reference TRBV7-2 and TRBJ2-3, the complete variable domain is GAGVSQSPSNKVTEKGKDVELRCDPISGHTALYWYRQSLGQGLEFLIYFQGNSAPDKSGLPSDRFSAERTGGSVSTLTIQRTQQEDSAVYLCASSRRGPGDTQYFGPGTRLTVL.